These 31 T cell receptor beta chains came from one sample sequenced in a study of blood T cell repertoires in COVID-19 (dated by TCRdb to the early 2020s). The library was obtained by the immunoSEQ multiplex PCR assay. This is the immuneACCESS table as TCRdb keeps it, with only in-frame sequences that have V and J called. A part of the clones is gone; compared with another copy, unresolved V genes explain less than half, and the rest is unexplained. The sample includes about 140,000 clones, with over 70% observed a single time. Over 4% of the sample comes from the top ten. Sequenced: PBMCs or T cells enriched from blood (not recorded which). The origin of the receptors is a man in his 70s who had been exposed to COVID-19.

The CDR3 DNA is TGTGCCACCAGCAGAGATCGTACGGAGATCTATGGCTACACCTTC. Protein product: CATSRDRTEIYGYTF. This chain joins TRBV15 and TRBJ1-2; D not certain. V gave up 0 bases and J gave up 4 bases, with 12 bases separating them. CDR1 is LNHNV, CDR2 YYDKDF, per germline (reference sequence). CDR3 length: 15 residues.

The chain employs TRBV6-5 and TRBJ2-7, with 8 nucleotides matching TRBD2. Trimming removed 2 bases from V and 4 bases from J; junction bases left unmatched: 4. The germline V gene encodes CDR1 MNHEY and CDR2 SVGAGI. The CDR3 contains 14 residues. The CDR3 region has the DNA TGTGCCAGCAGTTACGATACTAGCGGTTACGAGCAGTACTTC. Its protein is CASSYDTSGYEQYF.

The rearrangement links TRBV9 to TRBJ2-7; a possible D gene is TRBD2 (5 bases). The CDR3 length is 13 residues. Germline V CDR1 and CDR2: SGDLS, YYNGEE. Deletions cut 4 bases from V and 1 base from J, with 9 bases between. The CDR3 DNA reads TGTGCCAGCAGCCCCCGGGATTCCTACGAGCAGTACTTC. Protein product: CASSPRDSYEQYF.

The chain is built from TRBV28 and TRBJ2-7; D may be TRBD2 (5 bases). CDR1 and CDR2 from the germline V gene are MDHEN and SYDVKM. Trimming removed 1 base from V and 2 bases from J, with 15 bases in between. CDR3 length equals 16 residues. The CDR3 is CASSLFTLRGPYEQYF. In nucleotides, the CDR3 is TGTGCCAGCAGTTTATTCACGTTGCGAGGGCCCTACGAGCAGTACTTC.

This chain links TRBV7-2 with TRBJ2-3, with 9 positions matching TRBD2. This CDR3 contains 15 residues. Trimming cost V 3 bases and J 3 bases; bases outside gene matches: 4. Germline V gene sequence: CDR1 SGHTA, CDR2 FQGNSA. The CDR3, as DNA: TGTGCCAGCAGCTTCGTAGCGGGGGCGACAGATACGCAGTATTTT. Protein sequence: CASSFVAGATDTQYF.

This rearrangement joins TRBV6-2 or TRBV6-3 to TRBJ2-5; 7 bases are shared with TRBD2. Per germline, CDR1 MNHEY and CDR2 SVGEGT. The V and J ends lost 2 bases and 3 bases, in that order; junction bases with no gene match: 0. This CDR3 region has 13 residues. The CDR3 sequence is CASSYTSEETQYF. For the CDR3, the DNA is TGTGCCAGCAGTTACACTAGCGAAGAGACCCAGTACTTC.

The V call is TRBV5-1, the J call TRBJ1-2; the D is unclear. Germline V gives CDR1 SGHRS, CDR2 YFSETQ. The CDR3 runs 15 residues. Trimming stripped 4 bases from V and 2 bases from J, with 15 bases between. This CDR3 is CASSPAGGLNYGYTF. CDR3 coding DNA: TGCGCCAGCAGCCCCGCGGGAGGGCTGAACTATGGCTACACCTTC.

V gene TRBV5-5 combines with J gene TRBJ1-2; D not certain. The CDR3 length is 13 residues. From germline, CDR1 is SGHKS and CDR2 YYEKEE (reference sequence). V was cut by 4 bases and J by 8 bases, with 15 bases left in between. The CDR3 region is CASSRGLSVGYTF. The CDR3 bases are TGTGCCAGCAGCCGCGGGCTCTCTGTAGGCTACACCTTC.

The genes are TRBV7-3 and TRBJ2-3, with TRBD2 matching 8 bases. The CDR3 totals 16 residues. The trim removed 3 bases at V and 2 bases at J, leaving 7 bases unmatched. The germline gives CDR1 SGHTA, CDR2 FQGTGA. The CDR3 DNA is TGTGCCAGCAGCTTGACCGGGGGGGCTCTCACAGATACGCAGTATTTT. It codes for CASSLTGGALTDTQYF.

The chain carries TRBV10-2 and TRBJ2-3, with 10 positions matching TRBD2. CDR1 and CDR2 from the germline V gene are WSHSY and SAAADI. CDR3 length: 15 residues. J lost 6 bases, V lost 6 bases, and 9 bases had no gene match. This chain's CDR3 is CASRQSTSGLDTQYF. CDR3 DNA: TGCGCCAGCAGGCAATCGACTAGCGGGCTGGATACGCAGTATTTT.

The V gene is TRBV5-4, the J gene TRBJ2-5, with a weak D call TRBD2 (6 bases). Trimming stripped 3 bases from V and 2 bases from J, with 14 bases between. In germline, CDR1 is SGHNT, CDR2 YYREEE (reference sequence). The CDR3 totals 15 residues. CDR3 coding DNA: TGTGCCAGCAGCTCCCTAGTCGGGGGACAAGAGACCCAGTACTTC. This sequence encodes CASSSLVGGQETQYF. The full variable domain, rest sourced from reference TRBV5-4 and TRBJ2-5, is ETGVTQSPTHLIKTRGQQVTLRCSSQSGHNTVSWYQQALGQGPQFIFQYYREEENGRGNFPPRFSGLQFPNYSSELNVNALELDDSALYLCASSSLVGGQETQYFGPGTRLLVL.

V is TRBV3-1 (or the pseudogene TRBV3-2) and J is TRBJ2-1; 11 positions match TRBD2. The ends lost 1 base at V and 4 bases at J; junction bases unmatched: 6. The CDR3 length is 17 residues. Germline V CDR1 and CDR2: LGHDT, YNNKEL (reference sequence). CDR3 sequence reads: CASSQGRSGRGYNEQFF. Written as DNA, the CDR3 is TGTGCCAGCAGCCAAGGCCGTAGCGGGAGGGGGTACAATGAGCAGTTCTTC.

The chain couples TRBV4-3 to TRBJ1-5, with unresolved D. Germline V gene data show CDR1 as LGHNA and CDR2 as YSLEER. The CDR3 contains 14 residues. Trimming took off 4 bases at V and 6 bases at J, with 13 bases between the two ends. The CDR3 loop is CASSPNVEGQPQHF. The DNA of the CDR3 is TGCGCCAGCAGCCCCAATGTTGAGGGTCAGCCCCAGCATTTT.

The V and J genes are TRBV3-1 (or the pseudogene TRBV3-2) and TRBJ1-1; D possibly corresponds to TRBD1 (6 bases). V dropped 1 base and J dropped 3 bases, with 12 bases sitting between them. This CDR3 has 15 amino acids. Per the germline V gene, CDR1 is LGHDT and CDR2 is YNNKEL (reference sequence). The CDR3 DNA sequence: TGTGCCAGCAGCCAAGTGGGAGGGGGAGACACTGAAGCTTTCTTT. Protein product: CASSQVGGGDTEAFF.

The rearrangement joins TRBV5-1 to TRBJ1-4; tentative D call: TRBD1 (5 bases). The germline CDR1 and CDR2 sequences are SGHRS and YFSETQ. The CDR3 runs 15 residues. V shed 0 bases and J shed 8 bases, with 14 bases lying between them. The CDR3 protein is CASSLAGGSPEKLFF. In DNA form, the CDR3 reads TGCGCCAGCAGCTTGGCCGGGGGATCCCCGGAAAAACTGTTTTTT.

The rearrangement links TRBV7-9 to TRBJ1-2, with D possibly being TRBD1 (6 bases). The V gene lost 5 bases and the J gene lost 5 bases, with 12 bases spanning the gap. This CDR3 region has 13 residues. Germline assignment: CDR1 SEHNR and CDR2 FQNEAQ (reference sequence). In DNA form, the CDR3 reads TGTGCCAGCAGCCCTACAGGGTTTTATGGCTACACCTTC. Translating gives CASSPTGFYGYTF.

The V gene is TRBV20-1, the J gene TRBJ2-7; D is ambiguous. The CDR3 totals 11 residues. V was trimmed by 6 bases and J by 4 bases, leaving 10 bases between them. CDR1 DFQATT and CDR2 SNEGSKA come from the germline V gene (reference sequence). The CDR3 DNA follows: TGCAGTGCGTACTCCCTATACGAGCAGTACTTC. Its protein is CSAYSLYEQYF.

This sequence joins TRBV5-1 and TRBJ2-5; 8 bases are a match to TRBD2. Germline V lookup: CDR1 SGHRS, CDR2 YFSETQ. Trimming at V came to 2 bases and at J to 2 bases, leaving 2 bases not matched to a gene. CDR3 length: 14 amino acids. The CDR3 DNA follows: TGCGCCAGCAGCTTAGCGGGGGAACAAGAGACCCAGTACTTC. Translating gives CASSLAGEQETQYF.

The chain joins TRBV4-3 to TRBJ2-7; possibly TRBD1 for D (5 bases). The CDR3 spans 13 residues. The germline V gene encodes CDR1 LGHNA and CDR2 YSLEER. Trimming left V 1 base short and J 2 bases short, with 6 bases between. Here the CDR3 reads CASSQARAYEQYF. Written as DNA, the CDR3 is TGCGCCAGCAGCCAAGCCAGGGCCTACGAGCAGTACTTC.

The chain uses TRBV6-6 and TRBJ1-2; 9 nucleotides match TRBD1. Germline V CDR1 and CDR2: MNHNY, SVGAGI (reference sequence). The V segment lost 5 bases and the J segment 10 bases; nucleotides outside the gene matches: 8. CDR3 length equals 13 residues. In DNA form, the CDR3 reads TGTGCCAGCAGTACCGGACAGGGGCAGGACTACACCTTC. As protein: CASSTGQGQDYTF.

The chain employs TRBV19 and TRBJ1-6; TRBD1 might be the D (6 bases). The CDR3 loop spans 14 amino acids. From germline, CDR1 is LNHDA and CDR2 SQIVND (reference sequence). The V gene lost 5 bases and the J gene lost 7 bases, with 12 bases spanning the gap. The CDR3 region has the DNA TGTGCCAGTAGTCACAGGGATTCGAATTCACCCCTCCACTTT. Amino acid sequence: CASSHRDSNSPLHF.

The genes are TRBV5-5 and TRBJ1-4, with D perhaps TRBD1 (6 bases). The ends were cut back, 3 bases at V and 7 bases at J, with 13 bases in the middle. From germline, CDR1 is SGHKS and CDR2 YYEKEE (reference sequence). CDR3 length: 14 residues. The DNA of the CDR3 is TGTGCCAGCAGCTACAGGGCTCTCAGTGAAAAACTGTTTTTT. It translates to CASSYRALSEKLFF.

The rearrangement uses TRBV7-9 and TRBJ2-3, with D hard to call. This CDR3 comprises 14 residues. CDR1 and CDR2 from the germline V gene are SEHNR and FQNEAQ (reference sequence). The V gene lost 1 base and the J gene lost 6 bases, with 11 bases spanning the gap. The CDR3 reads CASSLDFLKDTQYF. CDR3 DNA sequence: TGTGCCAGCAGCTTAGACTTCCTCAAGGATACGCAGTATTTT.

The genes are TRBV6-6 and TRBJ2-5; weak D call: TRBD2 (6 bases). V was pared by 5 bases and J by 1 base, with 26 bases between. Germline CDR1 MNHNY, CDR2 SVGAGI (reference sequence). The CDR3 totals 19 residues. The CDR3 region is CASSPTFFSSAFSQETQYF. The DNA of the CDR3 is TGTGCCAGCAGTCCTACCTTCTTCTCTAGCGCCTTCTCCCAAGAGACCCAGTACTTC.

The V and J genes are TRBV10-3 and TRBJ2-4, with 11 bases matching TRBD1. In germline, CDR1 is ENHRY, CDR2 SYGVKD. V lost 7 bases to trimming and J lost 5 bases; unmatched junction nucleotides: 4. The length of the CDR3 is 14 residues. The CDR3 protein is CAIKPGQGENIQYF. The CDR3 nucleotides read TGTGCCATCAAACCGGGACAGGGGGAAAACATTCAGTACTTC.

The rearrangement joins TRBV24-1 to TRBJ2-5; TRBD1 matches 12 bases. The CDR3 is 15 residues long. The V gene end was trimmed by 9 bases and the J gene end by 4 bases; junction bases not matched to a gene: 8. CDR1 is KGHDR, CDR2 SFDVKD, per germline. The CDR3 DNA is TGTGCCACCTCACGAGGGACAGGGGGCCGAGAGACCCAGTACTTC. Protein product: CATSRGTGGRETQYF.

This clone has more than one count but fewer than ten. V gene TRBV9 combines with J gene TRBJ1-3; no clear D. Trimming stripped 0 bases from V and 0 bases from J, with 19 bases between. Germline assignment: CDR1 SGDLS and CDR2 YYNGEE. This CDR3 contains 19 residues. DNA for the CDR3: TGTGCCAGCAGCGTAGCCCCGCGGCGTGATTCGGACTCTGGAAACACCATATATTTT. Amino acids: CASSVAPRRDSDSGNTIYF.

The chain recombines TRBV19 with TRBJ1-6, with a tentative D call TRBD1 (5 bases). The V and J ends lost 4 bases and 7 bases respectively, with 17 bases between them. Germline values: CDR1 LNHDA, CDR2 SQIVND (reference sequence). This CDR3 comprises 16 residues. The CDR3 reads CASSKPKGVTNSPLHF. The CDR3 DNA reads TGTGCCAGTAGTAAACCGAAAGGGGTGACGAATTCACCCCTCCACTTT.

This chain connects TRBV7-2 to TRBJ2-2; 7 bases match TRBD2. The ends lost 0 bases at V and 5 bases at J; junction bases unmatched: 3. From germline, CDR1 is SGHTA and CDR2 FQGNSA. The length of the CDR3 is 15 residues. The CDR3 reads CASSLAGGRTGELFF. CDR3 sequence (DNA): TGTGCCAGCAGCTTAGCGGGAGGGAGGACCGGGGAGCTGTTTTTT.

The CDR3 loop is CASSEGRRRGRNTEAFF. In nucleotides, the CDR3 is TGTGCCAGCAGCGAAGGGCGGCGCAGGGGGAGGAACACTGAAGCTTTCTTT. V gene TRBV9 combines with J gene TRBJ1-1; 7 bases match TRBD1. The CDR3 is made up of 17 amino acids. J was trimmed by 1 base and V by 3 bases; bases with no gene match: 12. Germline-derived CDR1 and CDR2 are SGDLS and YYNGEE. The full variable domain, with the rest looked up from reference TRBV9 and TRBJ1-1, is DSGVTQTPKHLITATGQRVTLRCSPRSGDLSVYWYQQSLDQGLQFLIQYYNGEERAKGNILERFSAQQFPDLHSELNLSSLELGDSALYFCASSEGRRRGRNTEAFFGQGTRLTVV.

CDR3 in amino acids: CASSFGRGGNEQFF. As DNA, the CDR3 is TGTGCCAGCAGTTTCGGTAGGGGAGGCAATGAGCAGTTCTTC. V is TRBV6-5 and J is TRBJ2-1; tentative D call: TRBD2 (6 bases). Deletions cut 4 bases from V and 6 bases from J, with 13 bases between. Germline lookup yields CDR1 MNHEY and CDR2 SVGAGI. There are 14 residues in the CDR3.